The 14 T cell receptor beta chains presented below share a single source sample, sequenced in a study of cytomegalovirus exposure and HLA in healthy donors. A multiplex PCR was run with 60 Vbeta primers and 13 Jbeta primers. The data were produced by immunoSEQ multiplex PCR, yet TCRdb's version contains in-frame clones alone and is incomplete. The repertoire consists of roughly 23,000 clones, with around 77% occurring once and the leading ten covering approximately 7%. The material sequenced was PBMCs. The receptors were gathered from a man aged 55 to 69 in good health and CMV-seronegative.

This clone has only a few counts. V and J are TRBV5-6 and TRBJ2-5, with 9 bases that match TRBD1. The CDR3 length is 15 residues. The V segment lost 0 bases and the J segment 5 bases; nucleotides outside the gene matches: 5. CDR1 is SGHDT and CDR2 is YYEEEE in the germline V gene. In nucleotides, the CDR3 is TGTGCCAGCAGCTTGGCCGGGACAGGGAGGGAGACCCAGTACTTC. Amino acid sequence: CASSLAGTGRETQYF.

This clone was counted between two and nine times. The chain couples TRBV4-1 to TRBJ2-2; 13 bases align to TRBD2. The germline V gene has CDR1 MGHRA and CDR2 YSYEKL. V trimming: 0 bases; J trimming: 6 bases; junction bases outside the gene matches: 4. This CDR3 has 17 residues. The CDR3 spells CASSQDPTSGGAGELFF. The DNA of the CDR3 is TGCGCCAGCAGCCAAGATCCTACTAGCGGGGGGGCCGGGGAGCTGTTTTTT.

This clone was counted only a few times. CDR3 nucleotides: TGTGCCAGCAGCCTCGGAGGAGCTAATGAAAAACTGTTTTTT. It encodes CASSLGGANEKLFF. This chain joins TRBV7-6 and TRBJ1-4; no reliable D call. This CDR3 is built from 14 residues. With 5 bases removed from V and 3 bases from J, the gap between germline ends came to 10 bases. Germline V lookup: CDR1 SGHVS, CDR2 FNYEAQ. The whole variable domain, remainder taken from reference TRBV7-6 and TRBJ1-4, is GAGVSQSPRYKVTKRGQDVALRCDPISGHVSLYWYRQALGQGPEFLTYFNYEAQQDKSGLPNDRFSAERPEGSISTLTIQRTEQRDSAMYRCASSLGGANEKLFFGSGTQLSVL.

The CDR3 bases are TGCGCCAGCAGCCGTACCGGGACTAGGGGTTTCACAGATACGCAGTATTTT. As protein: CASSRTGTRGFTDTQYF. The J gene is TRBJ2-3, the V gene TRBV5-1; 8 nucleotides align to TRBD2. Trimming at V came to 4 bases and at J to 2 bases, leaving 12 bases not matched to a gene. This CDR3 has 17 amino acids. Germline V gene lookup returns CDR1 SGHRS and CDR2 YFSETQ.

V is TRBV19 and J is TRBJ2-5; 7 bases fit TRBD1. The V and J ends lost 6 bases and 5 bases, in that order; junction bases with no gene match: 12. The germline gives CDR1 LNHDA, CDR2 SQIVND (reference sequence). The CDR3 covers 15 residues. The CDR3 loop is CASSSGQAQQETQYF. The CDR3 bases are TGTGCCAGTAGCTCAGGACAGGCTCAGCAGGAGACCCAGTACTTC.

The rearrangement links TRBV28 to TRBJ2-2; D gene ambiguous. With 6 bases removed from V and 0 bases from J, the gap between germline ends came to 11 bases. The germline gives CDR1 MDHEN, CDR2 SYDVKM. CDR3 length: 15 residues. DNA for the CDR3: TGTGCCAGCAGCGACGCGGCAGCGAACACCGGGGAGCTGTTTTTT. This sequence encodes CASSDAAANTGELFF.

This chain joins TRBV29-1 and TRBJ1-1, with 8 bases lining up with TRBD1. J lost 0 bases, V lost 8 bases, and 8 bases had no gene match. This CDR3 has 14 residues. CDR1 is SQVTM, CDR2 ANQGSEA, per germline. Here the CDR3 reads CSTGQGSVNTEAFF. Written as DNA, the CDR3 is TGCAGCACCGGACAGGGATCAGTGAACACTGAAGCTTTCTTT. Full variable domain (remainder filled in from reference TRBV29-1 and TRBJ1-1): SAVISQKPSRDICQRGTSLTIQCQVDSQVTMMFWYRQQPGQSLTLIATANQGSEATYESGFVIDKFPISRPNLTFSTLTVSNMSPEDSSIYLCSTGQGSVNTEAFFGQGTRLTVV.

This clone was picked up a small number of times. This chain links TRBV5-5 with TRBJ2-5; TRBD1 matches at 7 bases. The CDR3 sequence is 14 residues long. Germline CDR1 reads SGHKS; CDR2 reads YYEKEE (reference sequence). Germline trimming cut 4 bases from V and 1 base from J; bases unmatched to any gene: 4. CDR3 sequence (DNA): TGTGCCAGCAGCCTGACAGGGACCCAAGAGACCCAGTACTTC. It encodes CASSLTGTQETQYF.

V and J are TRBV2 and TRBJ2-7; D is perhaps TRBD2 (6 bases). The germline V gene has CDR1 SNHLY and CDR2 FYNNEI. The length of the CDR3 is 14 residues. Between the trimmed V and J ends, which lost 8 bases and 1 base, there was a span of 15 bases. The CDR3 sequence: CASGSGSLSYEQYF. In DNA form, the CDR3 reads TGTGCCAGCGGGAGCGGGTCTCTTTCCTACGAGCAGTACTTC.

V gene TRBV30 combines with J gene TRBJ2-3, with D maybe TRBD2 (5 bases). Germline CDR1 is GTSNPN and CDR2 is SVGIG (reference sequence). The CDR3 has 14 amino acids. The V gene lost 2 bases and the J gene lost 7 bases, with 16 bases spanning the gap. The CDR3 here is CAWSLGLALNTQYF. Written as DNA, the CDR3 is TGTGCCTGGAGTCTTGGACTCGCTCTAAATACGCAGTATTTT.

The V call is TRBV19, the J call TRBJ1-5, with 8 positions matching TRBD1. Germline V gene data show CDR1 as LNHDA and CDR2 as SQIVND (reference sequence). V lost 7 bases, J lost 4 bases, and 9 bases stayed unmatched. The CDR3 totals 15 residues. In nucleotides, the CDR3 is TGTGCCAGTACCCCCCGGCAGGGGGCTAATCAGCCCCAGCATTTT. Protein sequence: CASTPRQGANQPQHF.

The chain uses TRBV7-2 and TRBJ2-5; 10 bases map to TRBD2. This CDR3 has 16 residues. Per germline, CDR1 SGHTA and CDR2 FQGNSA. J gave up 4 bases and V 5 bases, and 10 bases lay outside the gene matches. CDR3 DNA sequence: TGTGCCAGCAGCCCCAGCGGGAGGGCTGTAATAGAGACCCAGTACTTC. Amino acids: CASSPSGRAVIETQYF.

This CDR3 is CASSQEGVSYEQYF. CDR3 nucleotide sequence: TGTGCCAGCAGCCAAGAAGGGGTGAGCTACGAGCAGTACTTC. This chain joins TRBV13 and TRBJ2-7; weak D call: TRBD1 (5 bases). CDR1 is PRHDT, CDR2 FYEKMQ, per germline (reference sequence). This CDR3 has 14 amino acids. V was shortened by 5 bases and J by 3 bases, with 14 bases between the two germline ends.

The genes are TRBV7-2 and TRBJ2-3; D gene unclear. This CDR3 spans 12 amino acids. V lost 7 bases and J 4 bases, leaving 9 bases between the germline ends. Looked up from germline, CDR1 is SGHTA and CDR2 is FQGNSA. DNA for the CDR3: TGTGCCAGCAACCTCGGTGCAGATACGCAGTATTTT. It yields the protein CASNLGADTQYF.